Listed below are T cell receptor beta chains from one sample, sequenced in a study of cytomegalovirus exposure and HLA in healthy donors. Libraries were prepared by immunoSEQ multiplex PCR; TCRdb keeps only in-frame clonotypes and omits some of them. The table shows over 110,000 clones, with 80% to 85% occurring only once. Sequencing was carried out using PBMCs. Receptors were obtained from a male donor in good health and CMV-seropositive. The CDR3 runs from the conserved cysteine through the conserved F or W. D genes are given only for firm matches. Clone size, where shown, is once, few, many, or a class for clones that have expanded.

J,V,size,D,DNA,CDR3
TRBJ2-1,TRBV5-1,NA,NA,TGCGCCAGCAGCTTGGTTGGCAGTTTCAGCTCCTACAATGAGCAGTTCTTC,CASSLVGSFSSYNEQFF
TRBJ2-1,TRBV5-4,once,TRBD2,TGTGCCAGCAGCCCTAGCGGGAGCCCCTACAATGAGCAGTTCTTC,CASSPSGSPYNEQFF
TRBJ2-7,TRBV4-2,few,TRBD2,TGTGCCAGCAGCCAAGAGGGCGGGAGGCATTACGAGCAGTACTTC,CASSQEGGRHYEQYF
TRBJ2-1,TRBV19,NA,NA,TGTGCCAGTAGTCCAGAAGACTCCACTACATACAATGAGCAGTTCTTC,CASSPEDSTTYNEQFF
TRBJ1-1,TRBV25-1,NA,TRBD1,TGTGCCAGCAGTGCGACGGGACAGTCTGAAGCTTTCTTT,CASSATGQSEAFF
TRBJ2-1,TRBV7-9,NA,TRBD2,TGTGCCAGCAGCTTAGGACTAGCGCCTTCCTACAATGAGCAGTTCTTC,CASSLGLAPSYNEQFF
TRBJ1-2,TRBV19,NA,NA,TGTGCCAGTAGTATGTCCAGGGCTGATGGCTACACCTTC,CASSMSRADGYTF
TRBJ1-1,TRBV19,NA,NA,TGTGCCAGAGCACCGTCCCGGGGTCGGAACACTGAAGCTTTCTTT,CARAPSRGRNTEAFF
TRBJ1-2,TRBV5-1,NA,NA,TGCGCCAGCAGCTTTGATCGACGGGGATCGACGGGCGGCTACACCTTC,CASSFDRRGSTGGYTF
TRBJ2-5,TRBV9,NA,NA,TGTGCCAGCAGCGTAGGCGGTCGGCACCAAGAGACCCAGTACTTC,CASSVGGRHQETQYF
TRBJ1-2,TRBV5-1,NA,NA,TGCGCCAGCAGCTTGCAGGGACACCCAAACCTTAACTATGGCTACACCTTC,CASSLQGHPNLNYGYTF
TRBJ2-3,TRBV29-1,NA,TRBD1,TGCAGCGTTGAAGCGGCAGGGGGCGCCGGAACTTTATCACTTCGCACAGATACGCAGTATTTT,CSVEAAGGAGTLSLRTDTQYF
TRBJ2-1,TRBV9,NA,NA,TGTGCCAGCAGCTTCACGACTGGCCATGGGGAGCAGTTCTTC,CASSFTTGHGEQFF
TRBJ2-1,TRBV5-1,NA,TRBD2,TGCGCCAGCACCCGACTAGCGAGCCTATACAATGAGCAGTTCTTC,CASTRLASLYNEQFF
TRBJ1-6,TRBV7-9,NA,NA,TGTGCCAGCAGCTTACGAGACTCCTATAATTCACCCCTCCACTTT,CASSLRDSYNSPLHF
TRBJ2-1,TRBV5-1,NA,NA,TGCGCCAGCAGCTTGGAAGGGGGATCCTACAATGAGCAGTTCTTC,CASSLEGGSYNEQFF
TRBJ2-4,TRBV2,NA,NA,TGTGCCAGCAGTGGGACAGAATTAGCCAAAAACATTCAGTACTTC,CASSGTELAKNIQYF
TRBJ2-2,TRBV7-9,NA,NA,TGTGCCAGCAGCATCCGGGACAACCATCCGGAGCGGGAGCTGTTTTTT,CASSIRDNHPERELFF
TRBJ1-2,TRBV18,NA,NA,TGTGCCAGCTCACTGGGCGCCCGTCGGGGTGGCTACACCTTC,CASSLGARRGGYTF
TRBJ1-1,TRBV6-5,NA,TRBD1,TGTGCCAGCAGACGGACAGGGGTGGGCCCTGAAGCTTTCTTT,CASRRTGVGPEAFF
TRBJ2-7,TRBV5-1,NA,TRBD1,TGCGCCAGCAGCCAGGGACAGGGTGAGCACGAGCAGTACTTC,CASSQGQGEHEQYF
TRBJ2-2,TRBV13,few,NA,TGTGCCAGCAGCTTCAACAGTTTCCCCGGGGAGCTGTTTTTT,CASSFNSFPGELFF
TRBJ1-4,TRBV19,once,NA,TGTGCCAGCACTGCTAATGAAAAACTGTTTTTT,CASTANEKLFF
TRBJ1-4,TRBV19,NA,NA,TGTGCCAGTAGTATTACTCCTAATGAAAAACTGTTTTTT,CASSITPNEKLFF
TRBJ2-1,TRBV5-4,once,NA,TGTGCCAGCAGCCAGAGACTAGAGTACAATGAGCAGTTCTTC,CASSQRLEYNEQFF
TRBJ1-2,TRBV7-3,NA,TRBD1,TGTGCCAGCAGCTTAACCGGACAGGGTGACTATGGCTACACCTTC,CASSLTGQGDYGYTF
TRBJ2-2,TRBV7-9,NA,NA,TGTGCCAGCAGCTCCAGACCTGGGCAGAGAAACACCGGGGAGCTGTTTTTT,CASSSRPGQRNTGELFF
TRBJ2-1,TRBV29-1,NA,NA,TGCAGCGTTGGGGGGAGGGGGGGAATCGATGAGCAGTTCTTC,CSVGGRGGIDEQFF
TRBJ2-3,TRBV6-1,NA,NA,TGTGCCAGCAGAGCCTACAGAAACACAGATACGCAGTATTTT,CASRAYRNTDTQYF
TRBJ1-1,TRBV9,NA,NA,TGTGCCAGCAGCGTAGGAGAAATGAACACTGAAGCTTTCTTT,CASSVGEMNTEAFF
TRBJ2-2,TRBV11-2,few,NA,TGTGCCAGCCTTTCGGCGGGATGGACCGGGGAGCTGTTTTTT,CASLSAGWTGELFF
TRBJ2-1,TRBV27,NA,TRBD1,TGTGCCAGCAGTTCGGGACAGGGGCGCTACAATGAGCAGTTCTTC,CASSSGQGRYNEQFF
TRBJ2-5,TRBV6-6,once,TRBD2,TGTGCCAGCAGTTACACTCCGGGACTAGCGGAGACCCAGTACTTC,CASSYTPGLAETQYF
TRBJ2-2,TRBV7-9,NA,TRBD2,TGTGCCAGCGGGCGGGAGAGGGCCGGGGAGCTGTTTTTT,CASGRERAGELFF
TRBJ2-1,TRBV7-3,NA,NA,TGTGCCAGCAGCTTGCTAGCCGCCAATGAGCAGTTCTTC,CASSLLAANEQFF
TRBJ2-3,TRBV28,NA,NA,TGTGCCAGCAGTTTCCAGGGGGGCCTAGCGAGCACAGATACGCAGTATTTT,CASSFQGGLASTDTQYF
TRBJ2-3,TRBV9,NA,TRBD2,TGTGCCAGCTCCGGGACTACGGGCACAGATACGCAGTATTTT,CASSGTTGTDTQYF
TRBJ1-1,TRBV2,NA,NA,TGTGCCAGCAGTGAAGGCTCCCAGGTCCGTCTGAACACTGAAGCTTTCTTT,CASSEGSQVRLNTEAFF
TRBJ2-1,TRBV27,NA,TRBD2,TGTGCCAGCTATCTAGCGGGGCGTAATGAGCAGTTCTTC,CASYLAGRNEQFF